The following is a T cell receptor beta chain sequence with its context. As handled by the study authors: Nucleated cell counts were estimated from reference gene primer amplification. Measured with immunoSEQ multiplex PCR; TCRdb has only the in-frame clones, and not every one. D and trimming were read from the DNA, whereas the V and J calls and clone size are those reported in that table. In the table there are about 97,000 clones, approximately 80% of which are singletons. This record comes from a study of blood T cell repertoires in COVID-19. Turning to the study itself: Italy, Spain and the United States were the sources of the convalescent and acute COVID-19 samples. The analysed material was cDNA or gDNA that came from T cells, B-cell-depleted T cells, or PBMCs.

The germline CDR1 and CDR2 sequences are LNHDA and SQIVND (reference sequence). This CDR3 has 14 amino acids. V lost 5 bases and J lost 1, with 11 bases in between. The sequenced sample was peripheral blood. This clonotype was sampled from a man in his 70s with acute or convalescent COVID-19. This rearrangement joins TRBV19 to TRBJ1-2; a weak D match, TRBD1 (5 bases). The CDR3 nucleotides are TGTGCCAGTAGTCTCGAAGACAGTAACTATGGCTACACCTTC. Translated, it gives CASSLEDSNYGYTF.